The rows below give T cell receptor beta chains drawn from one sample of a study of vaccination and CD4 T cells after COVID-19. TCRdb fed the PCR reads into MiXCR, producing one record per CDR3 protein. The sample has approximately 16,000 distinct CDR3 sequences; around 61% are singletons. These receptors have no identified antigens. The sequenced material came from CD4+ T cells from blood, cultured in vitro. These TCRs come from a human donor who had recovered from COVID-19. The CDR3 runs from the conserved cysteine through the conserved F or W.

v_gene	j_gene	CDR3aa
TRBV7-8	TRBJ2-6	CAGRDRGLGANVLTF
TRBV19	TRBJ1-2	CASSIDREYGYTF
TRBV7-3	TRBJ1-3	CASSLAEPPPGNTIYF
TRBV27	TRBJ2-3	CASSWGREGDTQYF
TRBV7-8	TRBJ2-2	CASSPWTGRDTGELFF
TRBV2	TRBJ1-2	CASSLGQGTYGYTF
TRBV20-1	TRBJ2-7	CSGADPRDNYEQYF
TRBV7-7	TRBJ2-5	CASSLEFSGTQYF
TRBV20-1	TRBJ1-1	CSAKVFVEAFF
TRBV19	TRBJ1-2	CASSLGLYYGYTF
TRBV19	TRBJ2-5	CASSIRGPLETQYF
TRBV20-1	TRBJ2-5	CSAIDRQRGPGETQYF
TRBV2	TRBJ1-2	CASSPDRNYGYTF